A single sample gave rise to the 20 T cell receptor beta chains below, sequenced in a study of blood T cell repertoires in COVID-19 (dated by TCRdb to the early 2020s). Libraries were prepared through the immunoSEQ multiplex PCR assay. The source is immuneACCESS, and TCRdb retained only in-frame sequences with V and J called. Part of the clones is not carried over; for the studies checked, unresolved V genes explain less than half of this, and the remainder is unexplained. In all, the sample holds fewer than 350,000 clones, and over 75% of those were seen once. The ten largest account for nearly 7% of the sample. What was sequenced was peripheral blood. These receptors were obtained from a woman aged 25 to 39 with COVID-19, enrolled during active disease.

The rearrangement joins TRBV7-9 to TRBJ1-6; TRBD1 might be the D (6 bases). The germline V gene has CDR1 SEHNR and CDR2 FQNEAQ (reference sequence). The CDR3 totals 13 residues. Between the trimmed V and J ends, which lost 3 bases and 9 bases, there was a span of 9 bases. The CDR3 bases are TGTGCCAGCAGCTTGCCACAGGGTTCACCCCTCCACTTT. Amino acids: CASSLPQGSPLHF.

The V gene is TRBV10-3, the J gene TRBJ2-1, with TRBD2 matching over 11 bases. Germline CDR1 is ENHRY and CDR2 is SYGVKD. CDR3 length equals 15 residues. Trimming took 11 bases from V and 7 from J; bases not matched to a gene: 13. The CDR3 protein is CASSGLAAAGNEQFF. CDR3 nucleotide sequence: TGTGCCTCCTCGGGACTAGCGGCCGCGGGTAATGAGCAGTTCTTC.

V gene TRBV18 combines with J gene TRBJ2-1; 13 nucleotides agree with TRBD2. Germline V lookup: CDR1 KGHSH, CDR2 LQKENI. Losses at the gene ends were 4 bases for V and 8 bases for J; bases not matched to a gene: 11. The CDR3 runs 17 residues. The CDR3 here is CASSLGLAGVWGDEQFF. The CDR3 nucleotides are TGTGCCAGCTCACTTGGACTAGCGGGAGTGTGGGGCGATGAGCAGTTCTTC.

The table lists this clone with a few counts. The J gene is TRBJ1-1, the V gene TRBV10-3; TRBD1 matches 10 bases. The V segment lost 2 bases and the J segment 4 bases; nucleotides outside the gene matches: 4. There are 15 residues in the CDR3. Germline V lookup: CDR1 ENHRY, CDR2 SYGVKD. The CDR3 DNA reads TGTGCCATCAGTGAGGGGAGGGACAGGGGCACTGAAGCTTTCTTT. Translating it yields CAISEGRDRGTEAFF.

This chain's CDR3 is CASSPALTGVRETQYF. The CDR3 coding sequence is TGTGCCAGCTCACCGGCCCTCACCGGGGTTAGGGAGACCCAGTACTTC. This chain links TRBV18 with TRBJ2-5, with D maybe TRBD2 (5 bases). Trimming pared 3 bases from V and 5 bases from J, leaving 19 bases between. Germline values: CDR1 KGHSH, CDR2 LQKENI. The CDR3 runs 16 residues.

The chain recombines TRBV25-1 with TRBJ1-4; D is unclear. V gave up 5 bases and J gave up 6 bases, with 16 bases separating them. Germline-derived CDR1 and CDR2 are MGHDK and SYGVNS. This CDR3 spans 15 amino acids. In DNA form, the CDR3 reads TGTGCCAGCAGTCCCCCATGGTCGAGAGATGAAAAACTGTTTTTT. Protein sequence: CASSPPWSRDEKLFF.

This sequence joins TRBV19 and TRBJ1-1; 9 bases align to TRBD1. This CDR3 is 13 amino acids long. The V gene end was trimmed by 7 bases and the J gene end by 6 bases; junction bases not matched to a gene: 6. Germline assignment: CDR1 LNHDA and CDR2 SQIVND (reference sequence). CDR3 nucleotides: TGTGCCAGTATTCGGACAGGGGCTTCTGAAGCTTTCTTT. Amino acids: CASIRTGASEAFF.

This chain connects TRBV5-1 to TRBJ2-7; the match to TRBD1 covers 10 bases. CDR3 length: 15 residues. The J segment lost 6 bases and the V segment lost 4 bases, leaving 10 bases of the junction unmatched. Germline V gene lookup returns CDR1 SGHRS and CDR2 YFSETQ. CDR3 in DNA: TGCGCCAGCAGCCGAGACAGGGGGCAAAGGGGCGAGCAGTACTTC. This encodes CASSRDRGQRGEQYF. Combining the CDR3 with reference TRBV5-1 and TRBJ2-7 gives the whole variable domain KAGVTQTPRYLIKTRGQQVTLSCSPISGHRSVSWYQQTPGQGLQFLFEYFSETQRNKGNFPGRFSGRQFSNSRSEMNVSTLELGDSALYLCASSRDRGQRGEQYFGPGTRLTVT.

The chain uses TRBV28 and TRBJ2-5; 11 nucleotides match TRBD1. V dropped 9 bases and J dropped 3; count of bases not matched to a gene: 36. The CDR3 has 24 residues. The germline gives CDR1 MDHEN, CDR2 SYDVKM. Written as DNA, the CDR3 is TGTGCCAGACCGCTCCTCGTCGATGACAGAAAAGCGAGGGGACAGGGGGTTGGTAAAGAGACCCAGTACTTC. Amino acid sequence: CARPLLVDDRKARGQGVGKETQYF.

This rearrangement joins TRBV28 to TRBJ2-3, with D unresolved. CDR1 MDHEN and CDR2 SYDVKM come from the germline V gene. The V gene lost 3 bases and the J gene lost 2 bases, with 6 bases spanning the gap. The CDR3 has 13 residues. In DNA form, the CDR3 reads TGTGCCAGCAGTTTTTCCAACACAGATACGCAGTATTTT. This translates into CASSFSNTDTQYF.

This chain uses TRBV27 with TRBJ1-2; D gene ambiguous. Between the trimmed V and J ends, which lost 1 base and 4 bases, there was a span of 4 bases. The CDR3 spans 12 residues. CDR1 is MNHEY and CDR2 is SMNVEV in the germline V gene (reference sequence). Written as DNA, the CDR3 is TGTGCCAGCAGTTTATACGGCTATGGCTACACCTTC. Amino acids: CASSLYGYGYTF.

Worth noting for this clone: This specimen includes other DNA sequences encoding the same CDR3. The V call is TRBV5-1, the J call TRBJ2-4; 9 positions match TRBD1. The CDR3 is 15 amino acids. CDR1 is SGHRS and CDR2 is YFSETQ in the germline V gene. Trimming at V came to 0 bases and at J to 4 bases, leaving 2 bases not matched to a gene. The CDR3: CASSLEGTGKNIQYF. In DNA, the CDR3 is TGCGCCAGCAGCTTGGAGGGGACAGGGAAAAACATTCAGTACTTC.

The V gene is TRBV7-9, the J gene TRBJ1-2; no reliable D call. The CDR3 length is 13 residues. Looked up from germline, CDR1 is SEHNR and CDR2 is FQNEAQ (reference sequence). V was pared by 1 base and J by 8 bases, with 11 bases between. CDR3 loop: CASSLEFRRGYTF. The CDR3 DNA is TGTGCCAGCAGCTTAGAGTTTAGGAGAGGCTACACCTTC.

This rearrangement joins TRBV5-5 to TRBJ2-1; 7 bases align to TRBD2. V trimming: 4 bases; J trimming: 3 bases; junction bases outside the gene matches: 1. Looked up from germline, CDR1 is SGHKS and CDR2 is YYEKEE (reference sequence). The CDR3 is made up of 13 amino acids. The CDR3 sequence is CASSLAVYNEQFF. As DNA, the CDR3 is TGTGCCAGCAGCCTAGCGGTCTACAATGAGCAGTTCTTC.

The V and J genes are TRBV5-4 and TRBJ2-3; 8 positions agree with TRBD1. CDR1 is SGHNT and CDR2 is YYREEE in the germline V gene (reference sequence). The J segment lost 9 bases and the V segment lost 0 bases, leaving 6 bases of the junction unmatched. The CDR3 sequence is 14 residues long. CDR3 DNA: TGTGCCAGCAGCTTGGGGCCAGGGGGCTGGACGCAGTATTTT. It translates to CASSLGPGGWTQYF.

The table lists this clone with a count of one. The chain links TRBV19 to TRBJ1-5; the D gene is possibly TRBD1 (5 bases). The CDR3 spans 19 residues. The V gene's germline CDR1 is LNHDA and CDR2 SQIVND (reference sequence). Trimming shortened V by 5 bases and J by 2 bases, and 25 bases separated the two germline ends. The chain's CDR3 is CASSSPGLSNQDGNQPQHF. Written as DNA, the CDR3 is TGTGCCAGTAGTTCCCCGGGACTTTCAAACCAGGACGGCAATCAGCCCCAGCATTTT.

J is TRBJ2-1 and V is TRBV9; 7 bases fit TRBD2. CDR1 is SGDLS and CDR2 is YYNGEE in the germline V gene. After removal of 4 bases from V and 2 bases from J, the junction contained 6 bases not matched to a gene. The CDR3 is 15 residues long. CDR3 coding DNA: TGTGCCAGCAGCCCCAGGGAGGGAACCTACAATGAGCAGTTCTTC. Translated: CASSPREGTYNEQFF.

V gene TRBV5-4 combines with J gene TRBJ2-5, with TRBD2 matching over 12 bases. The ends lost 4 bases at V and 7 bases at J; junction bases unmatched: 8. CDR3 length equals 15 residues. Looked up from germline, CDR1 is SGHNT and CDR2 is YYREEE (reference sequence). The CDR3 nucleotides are TGTGCCAGCAGCAAGGGACTAGCGGGCCCGGGGACCCAGTACTTC. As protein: CASSKGLAGPGTQYF.

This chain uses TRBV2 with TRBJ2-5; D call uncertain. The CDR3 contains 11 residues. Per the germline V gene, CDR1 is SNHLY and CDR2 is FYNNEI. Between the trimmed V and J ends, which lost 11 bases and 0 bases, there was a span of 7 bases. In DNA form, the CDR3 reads TGTGCCGCGTCCTACCAAGAGACCCAGTACTTC. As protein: CAASYQETQYF.

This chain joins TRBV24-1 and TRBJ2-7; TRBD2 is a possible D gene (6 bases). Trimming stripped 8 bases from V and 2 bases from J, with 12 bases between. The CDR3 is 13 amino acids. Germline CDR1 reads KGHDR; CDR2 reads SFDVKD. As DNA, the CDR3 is TGTGCCACCATCCGGGACTCAACCTACGAGCAGTACTTC. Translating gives CATIRDSTYEQYF.